What follows is one T cell receptor (beta chain) and its context. Its target is not known. UMIs were added to TCR cDNA along with a universal primer site when it was made by 5'RACE template switching. From the 5' RACE reads, TCRdb called clonotypes with MiXCR, one entry per CDR3 protein. The profile covers about 550,000 distinct CDR3 sequences, with about a fifth appearing a single time and roughly 13% taken by the ten largest. Trimming removed 5 bases from V and 4 bases from J, with 6 bases in between. This CDR3 has 12 amino acids. The data belong to a study of T cells after yellow fever vaccination. General study findings and limits: Weaker in magnitude, the secondary response showed a faster peak on day 5 versus 15. After the booster, about 95% of CD4 and about 90% of CD8 primary-response clones were re-detected. Abundant bulk-population clonotypes could contaminate the FACS-sorted repertoires.

The TCR was taken from a man aged 30 to 45 who received the YFV17D yellow fever vaccine. This specimen was PBMCs, taken 15 days after the yellow fever booster vaccination. This rearrangement joins TRBV12-3 or TRBV12-4 to TRBJ1-5, with D unclear. The CDR3 here is CASSPLNQPQHF. Written as DNA, the CDR3 is TGTGCCAGCAGTCCCCTTAATCAGCCCCAGCATTTT.